Below are 31 T cell receptor beta chains sequenced from a single sample in a study of T cells after posttransplantation cyclophosphamide. Clones were read by immunoSEQ multiplex PCR, and TCRdb kept only the in-frame ones, dropping some. The sample shows 66,000 or so clones, 90% to 95% of them seen only once. Sequenced material: PBMCs. The receptors originated from a woman younger than 45 in good health and a related stem cell transplant donor.

The chain combines TRBV6-5 with TRBJ2-7, with D perhaps TRBD2 (5 bases). Per the germline V gene, CDR1 is MNHEY and CDR2 is SVGAGI. This CDR3 is 12 amino acids long. Trimming shortened V by 2 bases and J by 8 bases, and 10 bases separated the two germline ends. Here the CDR3 reads CASSYARGQQYF. CDR3 nucleotide sequence: TGTGCCAGCAGTTACGCCCGGGGTCAGCAGTACTTC.

The rearrangement links TRBV30 to TRBJ1-5, with a weak D call TRBD1 (5 bases). V was pared by 2 bases and J by 8 bases, with 13 bases between. CDR1 is GTSNPN and CDR2 is SVGIG in the germline V gene (reference sequence). CDR3 size: 13 residues. The CDR3 sequence is CAWSPTGVKPQHF. The CDR3 DNA reads as TGTGCCTGGAGTCCGACGGGGGTGAAGCCCCAGCATTTT.

The gene calls are TRBV19 and TRBJ1-1; the D gene is possibly TRBD1 (6 bases). The CDR3 is 20 residues long. CDR1 is LNHDA and CDR2 is SQIVND in the germline V gene (reference sequence). Trimming took off 6 bases at V and 3 bases at J, with 32 bases between the two ends. Here the CDR3 reads CASRKRRPSGDSPKDTEAFF. The DNA of the CDR3 is TGTGCCAGTAGAAAAAGAAGACCGTCAGGGGACTCGCCCAAGGACACTGAAGCTTTCTTT.

The chain carries TRBV6-6 and TRBJ1-5, with D maybe TRBD1 (6 bases). Germline CDR1 MNHNY, CDR2 SVGAGI (reference sequence). With 6 bases removed from V and 4 bases from J, the gap between germline ends came to 16 bases. This CDR3 is 15 amino acids long. CDR3: CASSPDQGLNQPQHF. The CDR3 DNA sequence: TGTGCCAGCAGCCCCGATCAGGGGTTAAATCAGCCCCAGCATTTT.

The rearrangement links TRBV7-9 to TRBJ2-7; unclear D gene. The CDR3 is 15 amino acids. Germline CDR1 reads SEHNR; CDR2 reads FQNEAQ (reference sequence). Deletions cut 0 bases from V and 8 bases from J, with 17 bases between. The DNA of the CDR3 is TGTGCCAGCAGCTTAGCCCGTCCACGGACCGAACAGCAGTACTTC. Its translation is CASSLARPRTEQQYF.

This clone was detected once. This chain connects TRBV18 to TRBJ2-7, with D uncertain. The CDR3 contains 16 residues. The germline V gene has CDR1 KGHSH and CDR2 LQKENI. Trimming removed 1 base at V and 0 bases at J, with 13 bases between. The CDR3 region has the DNA TGTGCCAGCTCACCACTAGTGGGCCCACTCTCCTACGAGCAGTACTTC. It encodes CASSPLVGPLSYEQYF.

This clone has a single count. The chain recombines TRBV19 with TRBJ1-1; no definite D call. Germline V gives CDR1 LNHDA, CDR2 SQIVND (reference sequence). This CDR3 has 16 residues. The V end lost 5 bases, the J end lost 1 base, and 17 bases lay between the germline ends. The CDR3 is CASSVAISGGNTEAFF. The CDR3 region has the DNA TGTGCCAGTAGTGTCGCGATTAGTGGAGGGAACACTGAAGCTTTCTTT.

V usage is TRBV2 and J usage is TRBJ2-1; D gene ambiguous. V was pared by 4 bases and J by 10 bases, with 11 bases between. The CDR3 runs to 12 residues. Germline CDR1 SNHLY, CDR2 FYNNEI. Written as DNA, the CDR3 is TGTGCCAGCAGTGGTCAAGGTCAAGAGCAGTTCTTC. Encoded protein: CASSGQGQEQFF.

The CDR3 DNA sequence: TGTGCCAGCAGCGTCTTTAGCGGGGAAGTGGGGGATACGCAGTATTTT. It is translated as CASSVFSGEVGDTQYF. The rearrangement joins TRBV9 to TRBJ2-3; 8 bases map to TRBD2. Per the germline V gene, CDR1 is SGDLS and CDR2 is YYNGEE. V lost 2 bases and J lost 6; bases outside the gene matches: 11. The CDR3 is 16 residues long.

This clone was found once. V and J are TRBV19 and TRBJ2-3; 9 bases align to TRBD1. The V gene end was trimmed by 6 bases and the J gene end by 2 bases; junction bases not matched to a gene: 6. The germline V gene encodes CDR1 LNHDA and CDR2 SQIVND (reference sequence). CDR3 length: 15 residues. CDR3 sequence reads: CASRPGTGFTDTQYF. CDR3 nucleotide sequence: TGTGCCAGTAGACCCGGGACAGGGTTCACAGATACGCAGTATTTT.

The chain recombines TRBV28 with TRBJ1-4, with a possible D match to TRBD1 (6 bases). CDR1 MDHEN and CDR2 SYDVKM come from the germline V gene. The CDR3 runs 14 residues. V lost 5 bases, J lost 8 bases, and 15 bases lay in between. The CDR3 nucleotides read TGTGCCAGCAGTGCTGGACAGATCCGAGAAAAACTGTTTTTT. Translating gives CASSAGQIREKLFF.

The chain links TRBV28 to TRBJ1-1, with TRBD1 matching over 8 bases. V lost 3 bases, J lost 8 bases, and 11 bases stayed unmatched. This CDR3 region has 15 residues. In germline, CDR1 is MDHEN, CDR2 SYDVKM. The DNA of the CDR3 is TGTGCCAGCAGTTTGGGGGGACAGGTAGGCCCCGAAGCTTTCTTT. Translating gives CASSLGGQVGPEAFF.

This clone was seen more than once but under ten times. The J gene is TRBJ1-2, the V gene TRBV28; 7 nucleotides line up with TRBD1. The trim removed 7 bases at V and 3 bases at J, leaving 8 bases unmatched. This CDR3 is built from 14 residues. Germline V gene lookup returns CDR1 MDHEN and CDR2 SYDVKM. The chain's CDR3 is CASNDRVRDYGYTF. The DNA of the CDR3 is TGTGCCAGCAACGACAGGGTCCGGGACTATGGCTACACCTTC.

The chain carries TRBV27 and TRBJ2-5, with no clear D. Germline V gene data show CDR1 as MNHEY and CDR2 as SMNVEV (reference sequence). Between the trimmed V and J ends, which lost 7 bases and 2 bases, there was a span of 14 bases. This CDR3 has 14 amino acids. The CDR3 sequence: CASTAPGRQETQYF. The CDR3 bases are TGTGCCAGCACTGCCCCCGGTAGACAAGAGACCCAGTACTTC.

The V gene is TRBV5-1, the J gene TRBJ2-7, with 9 bases lining up with TRBD1. Looked up from germline, CDR1 is SGHRS and CDR2 is YFSETQ. The CDR3 extends over 14 amino acids. V was pared by 4 bases and J by 3 bases, with 5 bases of the junction left unmatched. The CDR3 is CASSPGQGIYEQYF. The CDR3 DNA reads TGCGCCAGCAGCCCGGGACAGGGAATCTACGAGCAGTACTTC.

The chain joins TRBV6-5 to TRBJ2-5, with D hard to call. Trimming took 5 bases from V and 5 from J, leaving 9 bases between them. The CDR3 loop spans 12 amino acids. Per the germline V gene, CDR1 is MNHEY and CDR2 is SVGAGI. CDR3 sequence: CASSRYGETQYF. The CDR3 nucleotides are TGTGCCAGCAGTCGATATGGGGAGACCCAGTACTTC.

The chain is built from TRBV11-2 and TRBJ2-5, with D possibly TRBD2 on 6 matching bases. The CDR3 spans 15 residues. CDR1 SGHAT and CDR2 FQNNGV come from the germline V gene. V dropped 2 bases and J dropped 4 bases, with 14 bases sitting between them. The CDR3 coding sequence is TGTGCCAGCAGCTTACTCAACTTCGGGGGAGAGACCCAGTACTTC. Encoded protein: CASSLLNFGGETQYF. The full variable domain, its missing parts supplied by reference TRBV11-2 and TRBJ2-5, is EAGVAQSPRYKIIEKRQSVAFWCNPISGHATLYWYQQILGQGPKLLIQFQNNGVVDDSQLPKDRFSAERLKGVDSTLKIQPAKLEDSAVYLCASSLLNFGGETQYFGPGTRLLVL.

The J gene is TRBJ2-1, the V gene TRBV6-5; TRBD2 might be the D (5 bases). The CDR3 sequence is 14 residues long. V lost 2 bases to trimming and J lost 7 bases, with 12 bases between them. Looked up from germline, CDR1 is MNHEY and CDR2 is SVGAGI. Here the CDR3 reads CASSYDRDLNEQFF. CDR3 DNA sequence: TGTGCCAGCAGTTACGATCGGGATTTGAATGAGCAGTTCTTC.

This clone was picked up one time. This rearrangement joins TRBV7-2 to TRBJ2-3; D is perhaps TRBD2 (6 bases). Deletions cut 3 bases from V and 0 bases from J, with 13 bases between. Germline loops: CDR1 SGHTA, CDR2 FQGNSA. The CDR3 contains 16 residues. CDR3 in amino acids: CASSFPGSFSTDTQYF. The DNA for the CDR3 is TGTGCCAGCAGCTTCCCCGGGAGCTTTAGCACAGATACGCAGTATTTT.

The chain couples TRBV6-5 to TRBJ2-5; TRBD2 aligns across 7 bases. Germline loops: CDR1 MNHEY, CDR2 SVGAGI. The CDR3 has 13 amino acids. V lost 6 bases to trimming and J lost 5 bases; unmatched junction nucleotides: 6. CDR3 coding DNA: TGTGCCAGCAGCCGGGGGGTCGGGGAGACCCAGTACTTC. Translation gives CASSRGVGETQYF.

This chain links TRBV10-3 with TRBJ2-7; D gene unclear. Germline values: CDR1 ENHRY, CDR2 SYGVKD. This CDR3 region has 12 residues. V dropped 3 bases and J dropped 2 bases, with 5 bases sitting between them. The CDR3 reads CAISDKPYEQYF. DNA for the CDR3: TGTGCCATCAGTGACAAACCCTACGAGCAGTACTTC.

This chain joins TRBV7-9 and TRBJ1-1; D gene uncertain. V lost 1 base and J 10 bases, leaving 13 bases between the germline ends. Germline V gene lookup returns CDR1 SEHNR and CDR2 FQNEAQ (reference sequence). The CDR3 consists of 13 residues. The CDR3 loop is CASSLGYRVRAFF. CDR3 in DNA: TGTGCCAGCAGCTTAGGGTACCGGGTTCGAGCTTTCTTT.

This sequence joins TRBV5-1 and TRBJ2-3, with D possibly being TRBD2 (5 bases). The CDR3 is 16 amino acids. Between the trimmed V and J ends, which lost 1 base and 0 bases, there was a span of 12 bases. Germline V CDR1 and CDR2: SGHRS, YFSETQ. CDR3 region: CASSLRASTSTDTQYF. In nucleotides, the CDR3 is TGCGCCAGCAGCTTGAGGGCTAGCACTAGCACAGATACGCAGTATTTT.

The V and J genes are TRBV7-9 and TRBJ1-2; a weak D match, TRBD1 (5 bases). The V gene's germline CDR1 is SEHNR and CDR2 FQNEAQ (reference sequence). Between the trimmed V and J ends, which lost 0 bases and 8 bases, there was a span of 10 bases. The CDR3 contains 13 residues. DNA for the CDR3: TGTGCCAGCAGCTTAGCAATAAGGGGCGGCTACACCTTC. The encoded protein is CASSLAIRGGYTF.

The chain couples TRBV15 to TRBJ2-3; 11 nucleotides match TRBD2. CDR1 and CDR2 (germline): LNHNV, YYDKDF (reference sequence). This CDR3 comprises 16 residues. V shed 4 bases, J shed 2 bases, and the junction held 5 bases outside the gene matches. The CDR3 nucleotides are TGTGCCACCAGCAAATTAGCGGGGGGGTACACAGATACGCAGTATTTT. Translated, it gives CATSKLAGGYTDTQYF.

The chain uses TRBV6-4 and TRBJ2-2, with 7 bases lining up with TRBD2. V lost 2 bases to trimming and J lost 3 bases; unmatched junction nucleotides: 0. The CDR3 is made up of 14 amino acids. Per the germline V gene, CDR1 is MRHNA and CDR2 is SNTAGT. Here the CDR3 DNA reads TGTGCCAGCAGTGACGGGGGGGACACCGGGGAGCTGTTTTTT. Protein: CASSDGGDTGELFF.

The V gene is TRBV4-1, the J gene TRBJ2-3, with a weak D call TRBD2 (6 bases). Germline V gene lookup returns CDR1 MGHRA and CDR2 YSYEKL. This CDR3 region has 17 residues. The V end was cut by 1 base, the J end by 4 bases, with 18 bases between. This chain's CDR3 is CASSQAGGNFAADTQYF. In nucleotides, the CDR3 is TGCGCCAGCAGCCAAGCCGGCGGGAACTTTGCGGCAGATACGCAGTATTTT.

The rearrangement joins TRBV6-6 to TRBJ2-2; maybe TRBD2 (5 bases). Germline V gene sequence: CDR1 MNHNY, CDR2 SVGAGI (reference sequence). Trimming took off 0 bases at V and 7 bases at J, with 12 bases between the two ends. CDR3 length: 15 residues. In nucleotides, the CDR3 is TGTGCCAGCAGTTACTCGGGCAACGGGGTCGGGGAGCTGTTTTTT. Translated, it gives CASSYSGNGVGELFF.

The table lists this clone with a count of one. The same CDR3 is also encoded by other DNA sequences in this sample. The chain combines TRBV2 with TRBJ1-6; 7 bases map to TRBD1. V was clipped by 6 bases and J by 5 bases; unmatched bases: 7. This CDR3 has 15 residues. Germline V gene sequence: CDR1 SNHLY, CDR2 FYNNEI. The CDR3: CASRRTGGNNSPLHF. DNA of the CDR3: TGTGCCAGCAGGCGGACAGGAGGTAATAATTCACCCCTCCACTTT.

The chain links TRBV27 to TRBJ2-3; TRBD2 agrees at 8 bases. This CDR3 has 16 residues. The ends lost 2 bases at V and 6 bases at J; junction bases unmatched: 10. CDR1 and CDR2 from the germline V gene are MNHEY and SMNVEV (reference sequence). The CDR3 DNA is TGTGCCAGCAGTTTACATGCGCGGGGGGCGGGGGATACGCAGTATTTT. Translated: CASSLHARGAGDTQYF.

The chain uses TRBV30 and TRBJ1-3, with unresolved D. This CDR3 region has 14 residues. CDR1 GTSNPN and CDR2 SVGIG come from the germline V gene (reference sequence). V shed 0 bases and J shed 0 bases, with 6 bases lying between them. CDR3 DNA sequence: TGTGCCTGGAGTGTATGGACCTCTGGAAACACCATATATTTT. Protein product: CAWSVWTSGNTIYF. The full variable domain, its missing parts supplied by reference TRBV30 and TRBJ1-3, is SQTIHQWPATLVQPVGSPLSLECTVEGTSNPNLYWYRQAAGRGLQLLFYSVGIGQISSEVPQNLSASRPQDRQFILSSKKLLLSDSGFYLCAWSVWTSGNTIYFGEGSWLTVV.